The rows below give T cell receptor beta chains drawn from one sample of a study of vaccination and CD4 T cells after COVID-19. These receptors have no identified antigens. TCRdb itself ran the PCR reads through MiXCR, one entry per CDR3 protein. The table includes 13,000 to 15,000 distinct CDR3 sequences, approximately 28% detected once. Sequencing was done on a sample of cultured CD4+ T cells from blood. Receptors originate from a human donor with COVID-19. The CDR3 runs from the conserved cysteine through the conserved F or W. D genes are given only for firm matches. Some rows mark clone size as missing; the rest say once, few, many or name a class of expanded clone.

cdr3_length: 13
d_call: TRBD1
clone_size: .
j_call: TRBJ1-2
v_call: TRBV5-1
cdr3_nt: TGCGCCAGCAGCGAACAGGGGGTGGGTGGCTACACCTTC
cdr3_aa: CASSEQGVGGYTF

cdr3_length: 15
d_call: .
clone_size: .
j_call: TRBJ2-5
v_call: TRBV11-2
cdr3_nt: TGTGCCAGCAGCTTTTTATCACGGGACGAAGAGACCCAGTACTTC
cdr3_aa: CASSFLSRDEETQYF

cdr3_length: 16
d_call: .
clone_size: .
j_call: TRBJ1-5
v_call: TRBV23-1
cdr3_nt: TGCGCCAGCAGTCAATCGGGCAATCGGTGCAATCAGCCCCAGCATTTT
cdr3_aa: CASSQSGNRCNQPQHF

cdr3_length: 14
d_call: TRBD2
clone_size: .
j_call: TRBJ2-5
v_call: TRBV10-3
cdr3_nt: TGTGCCATCGCCCAAGGCGGGGGCCAAGAGACCCAGTACTTC
cdr3_aa: CAIAQGGGQETQYF

cdr3_length: 16
d_call: .
clone_size: .
j_call: TRBJ1-5
v_call: TRBV12-3/TRBV12-4
cdr3_nt: TGTGCCAGCAGAGCAGGTGGGACAACTAGCAATCAGCCCCAGCATTTT
cdr3_aa: CASRAGGTTSNQPQHF

cdr3_length: 15
d_call: .
clone_size: .
j_call: TRBJ2-5
v_call: TRBV5-4
cdr3_nt: TGTGCCAGCAGCTCCGGAGCCCCAGTCGGTGAGACCCAGTACTTC
cdr3_aa: CASSSGAPVGETQYF

cdr3_length: 13
d_call: .
clone_size: .
j_call: TRBJ2-2
v_call: TRBV20-1
cdr3_nt: TGCAGTGCTAGAGTAGCGAAGTACCGGGAGCTGTTTTTT
cdr3_aa: CSARVAKYRELFF

cdr3_length: 16
d_call: .
clone_size: few
j_call: TRBJ1-5
v_call: TRBV7-9
cdr3_nt: TGTGCCAGCAGCTTCCCCCCTTTTAATAGCAATCAGCCCCAGCATTTT
cdr3_aa: CASSFPPFNSNQPQHF

cdr3_length: 14
d_call: .
clone_size: .
j_call: TRBJ1-2
v_call: TRBV9
cdr3_nt: TGTGCCAGCAGCCCTACGGACAGAAACTATGGCTACACCTTC
cdr3_aa: CASSPTDRNYGYTF

cdr3_length: 12
d_call: .
clone_size: .
j_call: TRBJ1-2
v_call: TRBV20-1
cdr3_nt: TGCAGTGCTTCGCAGGACAACTATGGCTACACCTTC
cdr3_aa: CSASQDNYGYTF

cdr3_length: 15
d_call: TRBD2
clone_size: .
j_call: TRBJ2-3
v_call: TRBV3-1
cdr3_nt: TGTGCCAGCAGCGGATCGGGGGGTGGATCAGATACGCAGTATTTT
cdr3_aa: CASSGSGGGSDTQYF

cdr3_length: 15
d_call: TRBD1
clone_size: .
j_call: TRBJ1-6
v_call: TRBV5-4
cdr3_nt: TGTGCCAGCAGCTTCCGGGACAGGGTTAATTCACCCCTCCACTTT
cdr3_aa: CASSFRDRVNSPLHF

cdr3_length: 15
d_call: .
clone_size: .
j_call: TRBJ2-7
v_call: TRBV5-4
cdr3_nt: TGTGCCAGCGGCGCCCGACGTCAGGGCTCCTACGAGCAGTACTTC
cdr3_aa: CASGARRQGSYEQYF

cdr3_length: 15
d_call: .
clone_size: few
j_call: TRBJ1-6
v_call: TRBV2
cdr3_nt: TGTGCCAGCAATGACCCGGACTCGTATAATTCACCCCTCCACTTT
cdr3_aa: CASNDPDSYNSPLHF

cdr3_length: 18
d_call: .
clone_size: medium-sized
j_call: TRBJ2-1
v_call: TRBV2
cdr3_nt: TGTGCCAGCAGCACTTTCCGGGACACAAGGAACCGGGACAATGAGCAGTTCTTC
cdr3_aa: CASSTFRDTRNRDNEQFF

cdr3_length: 15
d_call: TRBD2
clone_size: .
j_call: TRBJ2-3
v_call: TRBV11-2
cdr3_nt: TGTGCCAGCAGCAAGACTAGCAGGGGCACAGATACGCAGTATTTT
cdr3_aa: CASSKTSRGTDTQYF

cdr3_length: 19
d_call: .
clone_size: .
j_call: TRBJ1-5
v_call: TRBV11-3
cdr3_nt: TGTGCCAGCAGCTTATTTGAGTGCCGGGGGAAATATAGCAATCAGCCCCAGCATTTT
cdr3_aa: CASSLFECRGKYSNQPQHF

cdr3_length: 17
d_call: .
clone_size: few
j_call: TRBJ1-6
v_call: TRBV15
cdr3_nt: TGTGCCACCAGCAGAGATATAAGGGCTGATTATAATTCACCCCTCCACTTT
cdr3_aa: CATSRDIRADYNSPLHF

cdr3_length: 14
d_call: .
clone_size: .
j_call: TRBJ1-2
v_call: TRBV21-1
cdr3_nt: TGTGCCAGCAGCAAAGGGGCAGGCAGCGATGGCTACACCTTC
cdr3_aa: CASSKGAGSDGYTF

cdr3_length: 15
d_call: .
clone_size: few
j_call: TRBJ2-2
v_call: TRBV11-2
cdr3_nt: TGTGCCAGCAGCTTCCGGGATAAGAACACCGGGGAGCTGTTTTTT
cdr3_aa: CASSFRDKNTGELFF

cdr3_length: 15
d_call: .
clone_size: medium-sized
j_call: TRBJ1-2
v_call: TRBV27
cdr3_nt: TGTGCCAGCAGTTTAATGGGGGACCCGTACTATGGCTACACCTTC
cdr3_aa: CASSLMGDPYYGYTF

cdr3_length: 16
d_call: .
clone_size: medium-sized
j_call: TRBJ1-5
v_call: TRBV7-2
cdr3_nt: TGTGCCAGCAGCTTAACCCAGGCTTCGAGCAATCAGCCCCAGCATTTT
cdr3_aa: CASSLTQASSNQPQHF

cdr3_length: 15
d_call: .
clone_size: few
j_call: TRBJ1-1
v_call: TRBV19
cdr3_nt: TGTGCCAGTAGTACCCAAATTACCTACAGTGCTGAAGCTTTCTTT
cdr3_aa: CASSTQITYSAEAFF

cdr3_length: 15
d_call: .
clone_size: .
j_call: TRBJ1-2
v_call: TRBV5-1
cdr3_nt: TGCGCCAGCAGCCTGGGGGCAGGGCCTAACTATGGCTACACCTTC
cdr3_aa: CASSLGAGPNYGYTF

cdr3_length: 14
d_call: .
clone_size: .
j_call: TRBJ1-2
v_call: TRBV12-3/TRBV12-4
cdr3_nt: TGTGCCAGCAGTTCGGTCGGGTTCAGAAGTGGCTACACCTTC
cdr3_aa: CASSSVGFRSGYTF

cdr3_length: 16
d_call: .
clone_size: .
j_call: TRBJ1-2
v_call: TRBV18
cdr3_nt: TGTGCCAGCTCACCACAGGGACACCCAGCTAACTATGGCTACACCTTC
cdr3_aa: CASSPQGHPANYGYTF

cdr3_length: 13
d_call: .
clone_size: .
j_call: TRBJ2-7
v_call: TRBV2
cdr3_nt: TGTGCCAGCAGCCTTGTAAGAGTCTACGAGCAGTACTTC
cdr3_aa: CASSLVRVYEQYF

cdr3_length: 18
d_call: TRBD2
clone_size: few
j_call: TRBJ2-3
v_call: TRBV6-1
cdr3_nt: TGTGCCAGCAGCGTATCCGGGCTAGCGGGGGGTAGGGCAGATACGCAGTATTTT
cdr3_aa: CASSVSGLAGGRADTQYF

cdr3_length: 15
d_call: TRBD2
clone_size: once
j_call: TRBJ2-2
v_call: TRBV7-2
cdr3_nt: TGTGCCAGCAGCTTCGTTAGCGGGGACTCCGGGGAGCTGTTTTTT
cdr3_aa: CASSFVSGDSGELFF

cdr3_length: 17
d_call: TRBD2
clone_size: .
j_call: TRBJ2-3
v_call: TRBV18
cdr3_nt: TGTGCCAGCTCACCACAACTAGCGGGGAGTAGCACAGATACGCAGTATTTT
cdr3_aa: CASSPQLAGSSTDTQYF

cdr3_length: 15
d_call: .
clone_size: .
j_call: TRBJ2-2
v_call: TRBV5-1
cdr3_nt: TGCGCCAGCAGCTTGGTTCGGGGAAACACCGGGGAGCTGTTTTTT
cdr3_aa: CASSLVRGNTGELFF

cdr3_length: 16
d_call: .
clone_size: once
j_call: TRBJ2-7
v_call: TRBV7-3
cdr3_nt: TGTGCCAGCAGCCCCTTGTCGTGGGCCCCTCATGAGGAGCAGTACTTC
cdr3_aa: CASSPLSWAPHEEQYF

cdr3_length: 14
d_call: .
clone_size: few
j_call: TRBJ2-5
v_call: TRBV2
cdr3_nt: TGTGCCAGCAGTGAAGCCGGGGTCAGGGAGACCCAGTACTTC
cdr3_aa: CASSEAGVRETQYF

cdr3_length: 17
d_call: TRBD1
clone_size: few
j_call: TRBJ1-3
v_call: TRBV6-5
cdr3_nt: TGTGCCAGCAGTTACTCGGCTCGGACAGGGGCTGGAAACACCATATATTTT
cdr3_aa: CASSYSARTGAGNTIYF

cdr3_length: 18
d_call: TRBD1
clone_size: few
j_call: TRBJ1-5
v_call: TRBV6-1
cdr3_nt: TGTGCCAGCAGCCGCCTGACGGGACAGGGGAATAGCAATCAGCCCCAGCATTTT
cdr3_aa: CASSRLTGQGNSNQPQHF

cdr3_length: 15
d_call: .
clone_size: .
j_call: TRBJ2-3
v_call: TRBV10-3
cdr3_nt: TGTGCCATCAGTGAGTCGGCTGTTAGCACAGATACGCAGTATTTT
cdr3_aa: CAISESAVSTDTQYF

cdr3_length: 16
d_call: TRBD2
clone_size: once
j_call: TRBJ2-5
v_call: TRBV29-1
cdr3_nt: TGCAGCGCCTCCCTTGCTAGCGGGGGGCCCGTTGAGACCCAGTACTTC
cdr3_aa: CSASLASGGPVETQYF

cdr3_length: 15
d_call: .
clone_size: few
j_call: TRBJ1-6
v_call: TRBV7-2
cdr3_nt: TGTGCCAGCAGCTTAGTCGCTCAGCACAATTCACCCCTCCACTTT
cdr3_aa: CASSLVAQHNSPLHF

cdr3_length: 12
d_call: .
clone_size: .
j_call: TRBJ2-1
v_call: TRBV6-4
cdr3_nt: TGTGCCAGCAGTCCCAACCGGAATGAGCAGTTCTTC
cdr3_aa: CASSPNRNEQFF

cdr3_length: 14
d_call: .
clone_size: .
j_call: TRBJ2-2
v_call: TRBV7-2
cdr3_nt: TGTGCCAGCAGCTTAGCGAGCGGCACCGGGGAGCTGTTTTTT
cdr3_aa: CASSLASGTGELFF

cdr3_length: 15
d_call: .
clone_size: few
j_call: TRBJ2-1
v_call: TRBV6-1
cdr3_nt: TGTGCCAGCAGTGAAATTCGGGGCAGCCTCAATGAGCAGTTCTTC
cdr3_aa: CASSEIRGSLNEQFF

cdr3_length: 11
d_call: .
clone_size: .
j_call: TRBJ2-5
v_call: TRBV29-1
cdr3_nt: TGCAGCGTGAGGCTAGCAGAGACCCAGTACTTC
cdr3_aa: CSVRLAETQYF

cdr3_length: 14
d_call: .
clone_size: few
j_call: TRBJ2-1
v_call: TRBV7-7
cdr3_nt: TGTGCTAGCAGCCTTGACAGGCTGTCGAATGAGCAGTTCTTC
cdr3_aa: CASSLDRLSNEQFF

cdr3_length: 15
d_call: .
clone_size: .
j_call: TRBJ1-4
v_call: TRBV6-1
cdr3_nt: TGTGCCAGCAGTGCCTTCGGGGGACAAAGGGAAAAACTGTTTTTT
cdr3_aa: CASSAFGGQREKLFF

cdr3_length: 13
d_call: .
clone_size: few
j_call: TRBJ2-5
v_call: TRBV19
cdr3_nt: TGTGCCAGTAGTCCGGACGGTTACGAGACCCAGTACTTC
cdr3_aa: CASSPDGYETQYF

cdr3_length: 13
d_call: .
clone_size: .
j_call: TRBJ1-2
v_call: TRBV19
cdr3_nt: TGTGCCAGTAGCACCCGGGACTTCTATGGCTACACCTTC
cdr3_aa: CASSTRDFYGYTF

cdr3_length: 13
d_call: .
clone_size: few
j_call: TRBJ2-6
v_call: TRBV6-1
cdr3_nt: TGTGCCAGCAGTGACAGCTACTTCAACGTCCTGACTTTC
cdr3_aa: CASSDSYFNVLTF

cdr3_length: 15
d_call: TRBD1
clone_size: few
j_call: TRBJ1-1
v_call: TRBV4-2
cdr3_nt: TGTGCCAGCAGCGGACCCGGGACAGGGAACACTGAAGCTTTCTTT
cdr3_aa: CASSGPGTGNTEAFF

cdr3_length: 16
d_call: TRBD2
clone_size: .
j_call: TRBJ2-2
v_call: TRBV19
cdr3_nt: TGTGCCAGTAGTATCTCTAGCGGGGGGCCTATCAGGGAGCTGTTTTTT
cdr3_aa: CASSISSGGPIRELFF

cdr3_length: 15
d_call: .
clone_size: .
j_call: TRBJ2-7
v_call: TRBV11-2
cdr3_nt: TGTGCCAGCAGCTTCCCACTACAGGGACCATACGAGCAGTACTTC
cdr3_aa: CASSFPLQGPYEQYF

cdr3_length: 14
d_call: .
clone_size: .
j_call: TRBJ2-3
v_call: TRBV25-1
cdr3_nt: TGTGCCAGCAGTAAGGCGGGCGACACAGATACGCAGTATTTT
cdr3_aa: CASSKAGDTDTQYF

cdr3_length: 15
d_call: TRBD1
clone_size: .
j_call: TRBJ1-4
v_call: TRBV5-4
cdr3_nt: TGTGCCAGCAGCTCCGGGACAGGGGGCTTTGAAAAACTGTTTTTT
cdr3_aa: CASSSGTGGFEKLFF

cdr3_length: 15
d_call: TRBD2
clone_size: .
j_call: TRBJ2-5
v_call: TRBV7-2
cdr3_nt: TGTGCCAGCAGCCCACTAGCGGGGGCCGGAGGGACCCAGTACTTC
cdr3_aa: CASSPLAGAGGTQYF